This T cell receptor (beta chain) emerged from a study of shared clonotypes between healthy human individuals. Study context: For every donor, three CD4 naive, three CD4 memory, two CD8 naive and one CD8 memory plates were used. Findings of the study overall: Sampling used blood alone; tissue repertoires probably differ. Clonotype sharing levels among donors were expected to vary with sequencing depth.

The study ran the assay at deep level. Sequenced by immunoSEQ multiplex PCR; TCRdb stores in-frame clones only, minus some. The top ten clones hold about 1.1% of a sample with 2 million to 2.5 million clones, about 95% of them seen once. V lost 3 bases and J 4 bases, leaving 6 bases between the germline ends. The CDR3 runs to 12 residues. The germline V gene encodes CDR1 ENHRY and CDR2 SYGVKD. A word on this clone: Antigen: not known.

Naive CD8 cells lacked CD45RO, underwent positive selection for CCR7 and left out terminally differentiated effector memory CD45RA+ cells. Source material: naive CD8+ T cells sorted from blood. The chain has TRBV10-3 and TRBJ2-5; no firm D call. This clonotype was obtained from a man between 18 and 35 years old in good health. The CDR3 reads CAISDQLETQYF. CDR3 nucleotides: TGTGCCATCAGTGATCAACTAGAGACCCAGTACTTC.